This TCR beta chain was recovered during a study of shared clonotypes between healthy human individuals. Study findings and constraints: Sequencing depth was expected to influence donor clonotype sharing.

J lost 4 bases, V lost 5 bases, and 6 bases had no gene match. Germline CDR1 SGHTA, CDR2 FQGNSA. The CDR3 runs to 15 residues. This clone was picked up many times. What it binds is unknown. Execution of the assay was at deep level. Profiled with immunoSEQ multiplex PCR; TCRdb holds only in-frame clones, not every one. The top ten clones hold roughly 13% of a sample with about 490,000 clones, about 79% of them seen once. Study donors comprised healthy, HIV-negative adults devoid of recent acute infection or vaccination. Donors comprised only Caucasian adults living in Nashville, Tennessee. The genes are TRBV7-2 and TRBJ2-7; TRBD2 matches 12 bases. This sequence originates from a woman between 35 and 50 years old in good health. Some clones in this sample may be carry-over from other donors' samples. Sequencing was done on a sample of PBMCs. DNA of the CDR3: TGTGCCAGCAGCCAGACCCTAGCGGGAGGGTACGAGCAGTACTTC. Its translation is CASSQTLAGGYEQYF.